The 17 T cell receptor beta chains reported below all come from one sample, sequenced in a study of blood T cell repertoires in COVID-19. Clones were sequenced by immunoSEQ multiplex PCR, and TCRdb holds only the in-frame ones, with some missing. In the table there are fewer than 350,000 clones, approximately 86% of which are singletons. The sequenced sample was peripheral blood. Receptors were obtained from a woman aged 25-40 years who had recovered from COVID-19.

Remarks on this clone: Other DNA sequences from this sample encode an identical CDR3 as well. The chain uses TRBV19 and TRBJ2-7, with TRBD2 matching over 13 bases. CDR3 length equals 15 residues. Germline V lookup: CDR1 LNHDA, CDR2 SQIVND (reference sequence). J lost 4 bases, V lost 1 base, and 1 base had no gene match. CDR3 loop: CASSIGTSGSYEQYF. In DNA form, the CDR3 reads TGTGCCAGTAGTATAGGGACTAGCGGGAGTTACGAGCAGTACTTC.

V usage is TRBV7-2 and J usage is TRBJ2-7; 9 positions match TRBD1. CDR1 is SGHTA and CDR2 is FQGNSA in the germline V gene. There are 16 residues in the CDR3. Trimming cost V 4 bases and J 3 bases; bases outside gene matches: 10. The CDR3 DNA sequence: TGTGCCAGCAGCTCCTGGACAGGGGCCCTGGTCTACGAGCAGTACTTC. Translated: CASSSWTGALVYEQYF. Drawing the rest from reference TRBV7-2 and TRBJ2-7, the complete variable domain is GAGVSQSPSNKVTEKGKDVELRCDPISGHTALYWYRQSLGQGLEFLIYFQGNSAPDKSGLPSDRFSAERTGGSVSTLTIQRTQQEDSAVYLCASSSWTGALVYEQYFGPGTRLTVT.

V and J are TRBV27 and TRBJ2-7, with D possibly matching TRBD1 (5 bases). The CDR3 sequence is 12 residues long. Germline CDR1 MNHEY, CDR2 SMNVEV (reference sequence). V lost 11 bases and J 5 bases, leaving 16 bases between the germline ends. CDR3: CAARDRINEQYF. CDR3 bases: TGTGCCGCCAGGGATAGGATAAACGAGCAGTACTTC.

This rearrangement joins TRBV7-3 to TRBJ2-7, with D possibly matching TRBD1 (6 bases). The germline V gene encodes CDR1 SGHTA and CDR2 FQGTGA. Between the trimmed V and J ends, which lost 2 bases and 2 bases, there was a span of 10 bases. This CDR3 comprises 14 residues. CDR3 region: CASSLGGSTYEQYF. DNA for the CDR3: TGTGCCAGCAGCTTAGGGGGCAGTACCTACGAGCAGTACTTC. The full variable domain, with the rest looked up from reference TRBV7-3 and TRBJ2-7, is GAGVSQTPSNKVTEKGKYVELRCDPISGHTALYWYRQSLGQGPEFLIYFQGTGAADDSGLPNDRFFAVRPEGSVSTLKIQRTERGDSAVYLCASSLGGSTYEQYFGPGTRLTVT.

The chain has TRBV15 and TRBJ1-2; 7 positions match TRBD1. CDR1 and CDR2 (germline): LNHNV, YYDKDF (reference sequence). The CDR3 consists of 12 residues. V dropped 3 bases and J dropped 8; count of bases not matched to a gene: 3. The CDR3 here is CATSSTGDGYTF. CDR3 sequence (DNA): TGTGCCACCAGCAGTACAGGGGACGGCTACACCTTC.

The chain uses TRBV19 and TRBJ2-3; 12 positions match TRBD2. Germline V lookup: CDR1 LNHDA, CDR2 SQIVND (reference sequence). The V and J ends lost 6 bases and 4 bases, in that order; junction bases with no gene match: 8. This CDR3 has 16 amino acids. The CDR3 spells CASSKRLAGAADTQYF. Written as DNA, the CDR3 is TGTGCCAGTAGCAAACGACTAGCGGGAGCAGCAGATACGCAGTATTTT.

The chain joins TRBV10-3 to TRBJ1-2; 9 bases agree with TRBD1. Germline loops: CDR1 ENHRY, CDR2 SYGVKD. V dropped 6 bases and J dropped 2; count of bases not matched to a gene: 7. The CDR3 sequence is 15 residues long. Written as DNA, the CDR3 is TGTGCCATCAGCGACAGGGGGTCGTCGAACTATGGCTACACCTTC. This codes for CAISDRGSSNYGYTF.

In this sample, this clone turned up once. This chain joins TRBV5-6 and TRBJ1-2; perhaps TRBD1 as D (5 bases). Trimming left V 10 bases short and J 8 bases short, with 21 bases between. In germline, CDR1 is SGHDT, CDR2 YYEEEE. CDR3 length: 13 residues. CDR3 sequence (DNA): TGTGCCTACTCCAAGGGGAAGGTGGGGGGCTACACCTTC. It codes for CAYSKGKVGGYTF.

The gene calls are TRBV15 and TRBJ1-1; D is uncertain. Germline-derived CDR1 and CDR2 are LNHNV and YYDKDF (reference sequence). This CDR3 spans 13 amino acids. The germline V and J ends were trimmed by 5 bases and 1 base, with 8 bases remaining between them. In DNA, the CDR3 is TGTGCCACCAGCGGGAGCGGGAACACTGAAGCTTTCTTT. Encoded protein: CATSGSGNTEAFF.

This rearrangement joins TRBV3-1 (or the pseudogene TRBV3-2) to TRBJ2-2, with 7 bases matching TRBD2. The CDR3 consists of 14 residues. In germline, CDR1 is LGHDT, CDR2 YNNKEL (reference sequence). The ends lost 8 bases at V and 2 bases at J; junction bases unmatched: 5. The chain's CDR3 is CASGGLLNTGELFF. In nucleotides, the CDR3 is TGTGCCAGCGGGGGACTACTTAACACCGGGGAGCTGTTTTTT.

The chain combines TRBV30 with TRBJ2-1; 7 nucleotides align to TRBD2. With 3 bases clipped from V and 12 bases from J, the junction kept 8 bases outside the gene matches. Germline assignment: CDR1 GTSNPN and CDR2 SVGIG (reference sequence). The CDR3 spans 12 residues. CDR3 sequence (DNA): TGTGCCTGGAGCGGACTAGGTGTCGGGCAGTTCTTC. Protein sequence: CAWSGLGVGQFF.

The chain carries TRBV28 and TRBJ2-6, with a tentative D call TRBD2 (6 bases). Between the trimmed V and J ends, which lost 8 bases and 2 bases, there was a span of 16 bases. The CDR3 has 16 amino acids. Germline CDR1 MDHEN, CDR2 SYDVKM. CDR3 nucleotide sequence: TGTGCCAGCCGCATAAGTACGGGGGCTGGGGCCAACGTCCTGACTTTC. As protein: CASRISTGAGANVLTF. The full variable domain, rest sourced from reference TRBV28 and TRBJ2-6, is DVKVTQSSRYLVKRTGEKVFLECVQDMDHENMFWYRQDPGLGLRLIYFSYDVKMKEKGDIPEGYSVSREKKERFSLILESASTNQTSMYLCASRISTGAGANVLTFGAGSRLTVL.

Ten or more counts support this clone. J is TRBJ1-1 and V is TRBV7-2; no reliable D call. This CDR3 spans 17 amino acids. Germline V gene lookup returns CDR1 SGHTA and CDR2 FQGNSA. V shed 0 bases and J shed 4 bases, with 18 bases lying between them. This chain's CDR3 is CASSLALGSERITEAFF. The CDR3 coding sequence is TGTGCCAGCAGCTTAGCGCTTGGGTCTGAGCGGATCACTGAAGCTTTCTTT.

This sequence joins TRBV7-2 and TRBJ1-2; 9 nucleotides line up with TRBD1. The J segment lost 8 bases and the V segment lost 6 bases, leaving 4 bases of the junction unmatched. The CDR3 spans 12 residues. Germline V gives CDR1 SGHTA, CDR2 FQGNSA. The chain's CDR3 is CASRTGTGGYTF. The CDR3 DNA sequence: TGTGCCAGCAGGACCGGGACAGGGGGCTACACCTTC.

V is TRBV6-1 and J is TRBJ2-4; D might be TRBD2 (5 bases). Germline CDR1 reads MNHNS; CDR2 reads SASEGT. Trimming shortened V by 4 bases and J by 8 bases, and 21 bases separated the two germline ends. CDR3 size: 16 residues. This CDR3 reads CASSVGQEVAGYIQYF. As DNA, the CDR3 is TGTGCCAGCAGTGTAGGTCAGGAGGTAGCTGGATACATTCAGTACTTC.

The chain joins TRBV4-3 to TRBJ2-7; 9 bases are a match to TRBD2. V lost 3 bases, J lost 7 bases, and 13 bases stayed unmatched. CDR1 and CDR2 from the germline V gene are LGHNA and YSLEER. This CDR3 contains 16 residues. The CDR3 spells CASSHSRAGGSGEQYF. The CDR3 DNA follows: TGCGCCAGCAGCCACTCCAGAGCGGGAGGCTCGGGGGAGCAGTACTTC.

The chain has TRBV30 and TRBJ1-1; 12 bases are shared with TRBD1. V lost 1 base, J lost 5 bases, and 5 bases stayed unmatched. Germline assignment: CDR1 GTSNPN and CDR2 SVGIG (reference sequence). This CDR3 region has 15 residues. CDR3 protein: CAWSDGTGGGTEAFF. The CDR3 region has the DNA TGTGCCTGGAGTGACGGGACAGGGGGCGGTACTGAAGCTTTCTTT.